This TCR beta chain is from a study of Graves' ophthalmopathy and Graves' hyperthyroidism. RNA transcripts yielded amplified TCR beta CDR3 regions. HTBI-primed RT-PCR formed the first round, and a multiplex PCR formed the second. One entry per CDR3 protein, called by TCRdb with MiXCR from the multiplex PCR reads. This table holds roughly 400,000 distinct CDR3 sequences, about 16% found once. Trimming took off 0 bases at V and 0 bases at J, with 9 bases between the two ends. The CDR3 consists of 16 residues. Germline-derived CDR1 and CDR2 are SGHDN and FVKESK. General study results and limits: Sensitivity of roughly 64% and specificity of approximately 73% were achieved by the model that predicted ophthalmopathy progression.

This clonotype came up a few times. Its antigen is not identified. Patients newly diagnosed with hyperthyroidism, under 2 months' duration, were aged 18 to 65, the study reports. Out of roughly 9.3 ml of fresh peripheral blood, PBMCs were obtained. The sequenced sample consisted of peripheral blood. This TCR derives from a woman aged 18-29 years with stable Graves' hyperthyroidism. The J gene is TRBJ1-3, the V gene TRBV14; D not resolved. The DNA of the CDR3 is TGTGCCAGCAGCCAAGATGTAGGGTTCTCTGGAAACACCATATATTTT. Translating gives CASSQDVGFSGNTIYF.